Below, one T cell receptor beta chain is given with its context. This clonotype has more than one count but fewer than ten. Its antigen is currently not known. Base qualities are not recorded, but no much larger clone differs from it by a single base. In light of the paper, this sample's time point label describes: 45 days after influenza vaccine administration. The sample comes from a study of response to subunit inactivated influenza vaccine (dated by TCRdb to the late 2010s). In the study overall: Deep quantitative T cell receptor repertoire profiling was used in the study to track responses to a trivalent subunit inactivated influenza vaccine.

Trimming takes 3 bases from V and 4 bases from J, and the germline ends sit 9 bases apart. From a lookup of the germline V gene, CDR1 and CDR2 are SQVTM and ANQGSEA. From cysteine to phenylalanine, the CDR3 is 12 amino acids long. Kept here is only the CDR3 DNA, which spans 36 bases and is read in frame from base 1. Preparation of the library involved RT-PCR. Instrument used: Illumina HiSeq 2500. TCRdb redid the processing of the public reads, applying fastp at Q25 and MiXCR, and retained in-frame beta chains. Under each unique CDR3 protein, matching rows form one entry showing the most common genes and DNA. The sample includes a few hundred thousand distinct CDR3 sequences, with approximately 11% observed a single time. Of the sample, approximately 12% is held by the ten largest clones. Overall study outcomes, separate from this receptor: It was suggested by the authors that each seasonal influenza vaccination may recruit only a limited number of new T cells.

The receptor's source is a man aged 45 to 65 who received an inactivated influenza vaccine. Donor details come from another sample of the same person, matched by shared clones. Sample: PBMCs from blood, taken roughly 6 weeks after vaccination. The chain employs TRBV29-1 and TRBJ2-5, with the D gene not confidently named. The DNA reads TGCAGCGTTGAGACACGCCGAGAGACCCAGTACTTC. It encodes CSVETRRETQYF.